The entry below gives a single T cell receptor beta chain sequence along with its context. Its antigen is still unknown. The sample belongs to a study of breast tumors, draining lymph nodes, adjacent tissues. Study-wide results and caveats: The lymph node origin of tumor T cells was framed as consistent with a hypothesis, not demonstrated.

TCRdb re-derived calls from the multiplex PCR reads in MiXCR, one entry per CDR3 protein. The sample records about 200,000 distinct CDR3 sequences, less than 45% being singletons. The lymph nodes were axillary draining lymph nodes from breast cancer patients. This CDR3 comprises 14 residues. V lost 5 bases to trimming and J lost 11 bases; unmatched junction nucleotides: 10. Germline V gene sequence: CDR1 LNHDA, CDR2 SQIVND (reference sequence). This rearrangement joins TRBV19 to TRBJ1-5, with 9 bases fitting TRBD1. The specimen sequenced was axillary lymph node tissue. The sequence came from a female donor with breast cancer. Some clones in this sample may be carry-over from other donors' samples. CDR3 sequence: CASSDRQGEETQHF. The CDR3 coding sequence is TGTGCCAGTAGTGACCGACAGGGGGAAGAGACCCAGCATTTT.